This T cell receptor beta chain was observed in a study of regulatory T cells in long-lasting Graves disease. Study details: For under 3 months, newly diagnosed Graves' patients had been taking antithyroid drugs.

CDR3 regions were amplified by Arm-PCR using iRepertoire HTBI primers to build TCR beta libraries. Each CDR3 protein is one row after TCRdb ran MiXCR on the multiplex PCR reads. The sample includes 360,000 or so distinct CDR3 sequences, approximately 12% seen only once; the top ten take 15% to 20%. Study results and limitations: There was favoring of TRBV28, TRBJ1-2 and TRBJ2-5 in persistent disease.

The CDR3 runs 16 residues. Germline V gene sequence: CDR1 DFQATT, CDR2 SNEGSKA (reference sequence). V gave up 5 bases and J gave up 3 bases; unmatched junction bases: 15. Documented time point: newly diagnosed GD, antithyroid drugs for less than 3 months. PBMCs were the source of the RNA used for TCR sequencing. American Thyroid Association guidelines defined Graves' disease diagnosis. As concerns this clonotype: Its antigen is currently unknown.

The sample was also linked to a second study, of T cells in Graves' hyperthyroidism and ophthalmopathy. Turning to that study: The study used the HTBI primer set for a first-round RT-PCR of the TCR CDR3.

The sequence was obtained from a woman aged 18 to 35 with Graves disease. The chain couples TRBV20-1 to TRBJ1-1; the match to TRBD1 covers 7 bases. Sequenced material: peripheral blood mononuclear cells (PBMCs), taken at new diagnosis, from a patient treated with antithyroid drugs. The CDR3 sequence is CSAPRSLTGTYTEAFF. The DNA of the CDR3 is TGCAGTGCTCCCCGGTCTCTGACAGGGACCTACACTGAAGCTTTCTTT.